This paragraph covers one T cell receptor beta chain sequence. These data are taken from a study of technical replicates of blood from a handful of donors. The CDR3 runs to 14 residues. Germline CDR1 and CDR2: GTSNPN and SVGIG (reference sequence). Trimming removed 2 bases at V and 8 bases at J, with 18 bases between. Method: immunoSEQ multiplex PCR; TCRdb's copy keeps in-frame clones and lacks some. The sample lists approximately 68,000 clones, 95% to 97% occurring once. The origin of this receptor is a human donor in good health. This chain connects TRBV30 to TRBJ1-2; TRBD1 might be the D (5 bases). What was sequenced was T cells isolated from PBMCs. As DNA, the CDR3 is TGTGCCTGGAGTATCGGCCAGGGTGAGAGCGGCTACACCTTC. It specifies CAWSIGQGESGYTF. Complete variable domain (other parts from reference TRBV30 and TRBJ1-2): SQTIHQWPATLVQPVGSPLSLECTVEGTSNPNLYWYRQAAGRGLQLLFYSVGIGQISSEVPQNLSASRPQDRQFILSSKKLLLSDSGFYLCAWSIGQGESGYTFGSGTRLTVV.